This TCR beta chain was captured by sequencing in a study of shared T cell receptors in the human thymus. Clones were read by immunoSEQ multiplex PCR, and TCRdb kept only the in-frame ones, dropping some. The table has under 850,000 clones, 88% seen once. Germline CDR1 and CDR2: SEHNR and FQNEAQ (reference sequence). Germline trimming cut 5 bases from V and 0 bases from J; bases unmatched to any gene: 6. CDR3 size: 15 residues. The data also belong to a second study, concerning human thymus T cells.

The TCR sequence derives from a boy under two years old with a congenital heart defect. The sequencing sample was made of thymocytes. The rearrangement joins TRBV7-9 to TRBJ1-1; 7 bases fit TRBD1. As DNA, the CDR3 is TGTGCCAGCAGCCCCACGGGACAGATGAACACTGAAGCTTTCTTT. It yields the protein CASSPTGQMNTEAFF.